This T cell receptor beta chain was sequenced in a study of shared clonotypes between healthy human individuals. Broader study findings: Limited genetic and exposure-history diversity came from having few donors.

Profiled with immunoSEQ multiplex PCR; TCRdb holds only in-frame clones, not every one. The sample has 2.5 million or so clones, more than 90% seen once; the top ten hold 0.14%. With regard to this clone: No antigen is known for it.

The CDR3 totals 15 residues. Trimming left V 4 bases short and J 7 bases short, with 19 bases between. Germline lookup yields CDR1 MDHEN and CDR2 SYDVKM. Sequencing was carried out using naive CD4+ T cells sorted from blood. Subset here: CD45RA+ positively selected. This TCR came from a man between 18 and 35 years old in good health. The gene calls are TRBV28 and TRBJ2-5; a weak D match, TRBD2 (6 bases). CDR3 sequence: CASSSAQRVGGTQYF. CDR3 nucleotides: TGTGCCAGCAGTTCAGCACAGAGGGTGGGGGGGACCCAGTACTTC.